A selection of T cell receptor beta chains follows, all from one sample in a study of blood T cell repertoires in COVID-19. The table came from immunoSEQ multiplex PCR; TCRdb's copy has only in-frame clones and leaves some out. This sample has 50,000 to 70,000 clones, with more than 80% found just once. The specimen sequenced was peripheral blood. Receptors were obtained from a human donor with active COVID-19. The donor label of this sample is uncertain. Each CDR3 is given with its conserved first and last residue. A D gene is named only where the DNA matches it firmly. Clone size is given for some rows only: seen once, a few or many times, or a class if the clone is expanded.

j_gene: TRBJ2-7; v_gene: TRBV18; d_gene: TRBD2; abundance: -; len: 14; CDR3nt: TGTGCCAGCTCACAGGGACTAGCGGCCTACGAGCAGTACTTC; CDR3aa: CASSQGLAAYEQYF
j_gene: TRBJ1-2; v_gene: TRBV10-3; d_gene: -; abundance: -; len: 15; CDR3nt: TGTGCCATCACCCCCGCTGGACAGACACGCTATGGCTACACCTTC; CDR3aa: CAITPAGQTRYGYTF
j_gene: TRBJ2-7; v_gene: TRBV6-2/TRBV6-3; d_gene: -; abundance: -; len: 13; CDR3nt: TGTGCCAGCAGCCTAAGCGAACTCTACGAGCAGTACTTC; CDR3aa: CASSLSELYEQYF
j_gene: TRBJ1-4; v_gene: TRBV5-1; d_gene: -; abundance: -; len: 14; CDR3nt: TGCGCCAGCAGCTTGGACGGGGTTGGTGAAAAACTGTTTTTT; CDR3aa: CASSLDGVGEKLFF
j_gene: TRBJ1-2; v_gene: TRBV6-6; d_gene: TRBD1; abundance: -; len: 15; CDR3nt: TGTGCCAGCAGTTACTCGGGACAGGGGGCGCCTGGCTACACCTTC; CDR3aa: CASSYSGQGAPGYTF
j_gene: TRBJ2-1; v_gene: TRBV5-1; d_gene: TRBD1; abundance: -; len: 16; CDR3nt: TGCGCCAGCAGCACACAACCGGGACAGCACTACAATGAGCAGTTCTTC; CDR3aa: CASSTQPGQHYNEQFF
j_gene: TRBJ1-2; v_gene: TRBV19; d_gene: -; abundance: once; len: 17; CDR3nt: TGTGCCAGTAGTATATTCTCAGGCGCCAGGGCGAACTATGGCTACACCTTC; CDR3aa: CASSIFSGARANYGYTF
j_gene: TRBJ2-2; v_gene: TRBV18; d_gene: -; abundance: -; len: 16; CDR3nt: TGTGCCAGCTCACCTCAGACATGGGCGAACACCGGGGAGCTGTTTTTT; CDR3aa: CASSPQTWANTGELFF
j_gene: TRBJ1-4; v_gene: TRBV9; d_gene: -; abundance: -; len: 15; CDR3nt: TGTGCCAGCAGCGTAGATGGGCAGGGTGGTGAAAAACTGTTTTTT; CDR3aa: CASSVDGQGGEKLFF
j_gene: TRBJ2-3; v_gene: TRBV29-1; d_gene: TRBD2; abundance: -; len: 13; CDR3nt: TGCAGCGTTGAAGGTGGGGGGGGAGATACGCAGTATTTT; CDR3aa: CSVEGGGGDTQYF
j_gene: TRBJ2-1; v_gene: TRBV4-3; d_gene: -; abundance: -; len: 14; CDR3nt: TGCGCCAGCAGCCTTTACGACAGAAACAATGAGCAGTTCTTC; CDR3aa: CASSLYDRNNEQFF
j_gene: TRBJ1-5; v_gene: TRBV19; d_gene: -; abundance: -; len: 11; CDR3nt: TGTGCCAGTAGTATAGGGAGGACCCAGCATTTT; CDR3aa: CASSIGRTQHF
j_gene: TRBJ1-1; v_gene: TRBV5-4; d_gene: TRBD1; abundance: -; len: 14; CDR3nt: TGTGCCAGCAGCTCCTGGACAGGGAACACTGAAGCTTTCTTT; CDR3aa: CASSSWTGNTEAFF
j_gene: TRBJ1-1; v_gene: TRBV27; d_gene: -; abundance: -; len: 14; CDR3nt: TGTGCCAGCAAGGCGGGGCGGCGGGTCACTGAAGCTTTCTTT; CDR3aa: CASKAGRRVTEAFF
j_gene: TRBJ2-2; v_gene: TRBV27; d_gene: -; abundance: -; len: 14; CDR3nt: TGTGCCAGCAGCCCCAGGCAGGGGCCCGGGGAGCTGTTTTTT; CDR3aa: CASSPRQGPGELFF
j_gene: TRBJ1-4; v_gene: TRBV2; d_gene: TRBD1; abundance: -; len: 14; CDR3nt: TGTGCCAGCAGTAGGGACAGGGGGTCCGAAAAACTGTTTTTT; CDR3aa: CASSRDRGSEKLFF
j_gene: TRBJ2-7; v_gene: TRBV5-6; d_gene: TRBD1; abundance: -; len: 15; CDR3nt: TGTGCCAGCAGCCAATCGGGACAGGGTCGGTGGGAGCAGTACTTC; CDR3aa: CASSQSGQGRWEQYF
j_gene: TRBJ2-7; v_gene: TRBV3-1/TRBV3-2; d_gene: -; abundance: -; len: 12; CDR3nt: TGTGCCAGCAGCCAAACTAACTACGAGCAGTACTTC; CDR3aa: CASSQTNYEQYF
j_gene: TRBJ1-4; v_gene: TRBV5-6; d_gene: TRBD1; abundance: few; len: 17; CDR3nt: TGTGCCAGCAGCCTGAAGACAGGGGCGTCAACTAATGAAAAACTGTTTTTT; CDR3aa: CASSLKTGASTNEKLFF
j_gene: TRBJ2-3; v_gene: TRBV2; d_gene: TRBD1; abundance: -; len: 12; CDR3nt: TGTGCCAGCAGTGAAAAGGGGGCGGTTGGATATTTT; CDR3aa: CASSEKGAVGYF
j_gene: TRBJ2-5; v_gene: TRBV5-1; d_gene: -; abundance: -; len: 19; CDR3nt: TGCGCCAGCAGCTTGCGTCCACGAACTCACCGAGGGGGCCAAGAGACCCAGTACTTC; CDR3aa: CASSLRPRTHRGGQETQYF
j_gene: TRBJ2-1; v_gene: TRBV2; d_gene: TRBD2; abundance: -; len: 17; CDR3nt: TGTGCCAGCAGTCCTCAGCTAGCGGGGTCCCAGGGGGATGAGCAGTTCTTC; CDR3aa: CASSPQLAGSQGDEQFF
j_gene: TRBJ2-1; v_gene: TRBV7-2; d_gene: -; abundance: -; len: 14; CDR3nt: TGTGCCAGCAGCCCGGCAGGCTCCTACAATGAGCAGTTCTTC; CDR3aa: CASSPAGSYNEQFF
j_gene: TRBJ1-5; v_gene: TRBV5-1; d_gene: TRBD1; abundance: -; len: 18; CDR3nt: TGCGCCAGCAGCCCCCTCCCCACGGGACAGGGGTACAATCAGCCCCAGCATTTT; CDR3aa: CASSPLPTGQGYNQPQHF
j_gene: TRBJ1-2; v_gene: TRBV5-8; d_gene: TRBD1; abundance: once; len: 13; CDR3nt: TGTGCCAGCACCCTTCAGGGGGGCGGCGGCTACACCTTC; CDR3aa: CASTLQGGGGYTF
j_gene: TRBJ1-5; v_gene: TRBV2; d_gene: TRBD1; abundance: few; len: 14; CDR3nt: TGTGCCAGCAGGCAGGGGGCGGCAAATCAGCCCCAGCATTTT; CDR3aa: CASRQGAANQPQHF
j_gene: TRBJ1-6; v_gene: TRBV7-2; d_gene: -; abundance: -; len: 16; CDR3nt: TGTGCCAGCAGCTTAGCGCAGAAGGCAGGGCTTTCACCCCTCCACTTT; CDR3aa: CASSLAQKAGLSPLHF
j_gene: TRBJ2-1; v_gene: TRBV19; d_gene: TRBD1; abundance: -; len: 16; CDR3nt: TGTGCCAGTAGTCCCTTACCAGGGGGCACCTACAATGAGCAGTTCTTC; CDR3aa: CASSPLPGGTYNEQFF
j_gene: TRBJ2-7; v_gene: TRBV27; d_gene: -; abundance: -; len: 14; CDR3nt: TGTGCCAGCAGTCCCGGACTCGAATCCTACGAGCAGTACTTC; CDR3aa: CASSPGLESYEQYF
j_gene: TRBJ1-4; v_gene: TRBV5-1; d_gene: TRBD1; abundance: -; len: 13; CDR3nt: TGCGCCAGCAGCCCGACAGGGGGAGAAAAACTGTTTTTT; CDR3aa: CASSPTGGEKLFF
j_gene: TRBJ1-1; v_gene: TRBV4-2; d_gene: -; abundance: -; len: 15; CDR3nt: TGTGCCAGCACGACCAGGATGGGGGGGAACACTGAAGCTTTCTTT; CDR3aa: CASTTRMGGNTEAFF